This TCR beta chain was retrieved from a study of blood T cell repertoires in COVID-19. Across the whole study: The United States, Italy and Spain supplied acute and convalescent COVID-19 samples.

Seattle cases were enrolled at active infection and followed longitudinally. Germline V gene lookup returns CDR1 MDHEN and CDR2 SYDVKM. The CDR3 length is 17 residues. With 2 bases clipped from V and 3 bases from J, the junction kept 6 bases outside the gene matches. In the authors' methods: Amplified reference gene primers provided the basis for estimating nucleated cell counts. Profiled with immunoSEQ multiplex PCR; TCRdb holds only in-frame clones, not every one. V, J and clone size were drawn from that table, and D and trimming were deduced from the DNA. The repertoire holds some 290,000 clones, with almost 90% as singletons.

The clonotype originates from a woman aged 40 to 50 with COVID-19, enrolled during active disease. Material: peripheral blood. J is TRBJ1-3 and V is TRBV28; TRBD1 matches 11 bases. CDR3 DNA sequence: TGTGCCAGCAGTTTAAGGACAGGGGGCGCGTTTGGAAACACCATATATTTT. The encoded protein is CASSLRTGGAFGNTIYF.